This T cell receptor beta chain was found in a study of CD8+ T cells in alopecia areata. Study-level background: Each of the treated patients was given oral tofacitinib, 5 to 10 mg twice daily, for moderate-to-severe alopecia areata. The study's findings and limits: TCRs were shared less clearly across patients than in mice, possibly for HLA-related reasons.

Extracted RNA was reverse transcribed, and the resulting cDNA served as sequencing template. Using immunoSEQ multiplex PCR, the repertoire was profiled, and TCRdb retains in-frame clones only, with some absent. The sample lists 110,000 to 150,000 clones, about 60% occurring once. On this clone itself: Its specificity is unknown.

There are 13 residues in the CDR3. The germline gives CDR1 SQVTM, CDR2 ANQGSEA. The V and J ends lost 1 base and 3 bases respectively, with 9 bases between them. Researchers gathered lesional scalp punch biopsies and peripheral blood from patients with alopecia areata. The sequencing used CD4+ T cells sorted from blood, collected at week 0. The V gene is TRBV29-1, the J gene TRBJ1-2, with no clear D. The TCR sequence derives from a human donor with alopecia areata. This CDR3 reads CSVEGGRYYGYTF. CDR3 bases: TGCAGCGTTGAAGGTGGGCGCTACTATGGCTACACCTTC.